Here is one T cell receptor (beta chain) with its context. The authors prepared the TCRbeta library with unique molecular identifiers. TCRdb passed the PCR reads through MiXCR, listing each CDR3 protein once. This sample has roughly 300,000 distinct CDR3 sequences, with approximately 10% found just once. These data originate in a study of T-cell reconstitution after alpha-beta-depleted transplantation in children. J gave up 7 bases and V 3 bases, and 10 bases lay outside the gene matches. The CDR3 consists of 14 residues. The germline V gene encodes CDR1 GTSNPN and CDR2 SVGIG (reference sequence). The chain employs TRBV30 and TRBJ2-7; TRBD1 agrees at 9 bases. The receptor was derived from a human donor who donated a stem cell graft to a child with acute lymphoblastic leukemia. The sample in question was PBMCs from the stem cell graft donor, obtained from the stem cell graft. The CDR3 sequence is CAWSSGTGTSEQYF. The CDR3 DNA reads TGTGCCTGGAGCTCCGGGACAGGGACGTCGGAGCAGTACTTC.